These T cell receptor beta chains were read from a single sample in a study of T-cell reconstitution after alpha-beta-depleted transplantation in children. One entry per CDR3 protein results from TCRdb running MiXCR on the PCR reads. The sample shows 77,000 or so distinct CDR3 sequences, around 18% of them seen only once. The sequencing used PBMCs, mostly from graft donor cells, collected 360 days after TCRalphabeta/CD19-depleted stem cell transplant. The receptors derive from a male patient aged 2-10 years who had a stem cell transplant for acute lymphoblastic leukemia, so the T cells may come from the graft donor. The CDR3 runs from the conserved cysteine through the conserved F or W. The order of the fields is V gene, clone size, CDR3 length, J gene, D gene, CDR3 protein, CDR3 DNA. A D gene is named only where the DNA matches it firmly. Not every row has a clone size; where given, it reads once, few, many or a size class.

V: TRBV20-1
size: few
length: 14
J: TRBJ2-7
D: .
CDR3: CSARDASESYEQYF
DNA: TGCAGTGCTAGAGATGCTAGCGAGTCCTACGAGCAGTACTTC

V: TRBV12-3/TRBV12-4
size: .
length: 13
J: TRBJ2-5
D: TRBD2
CDR3: CASTRSGVETQYF
DNA: TGTGCCAGCACCCGGAGCGGGGTAGAGACCCAGTACTTC

V: TRBV27
size: .
length: 14
J: TRBJ2-4
D: .
CDR3: CASSFARGRDIQYF
DNA: TGTGCCAGCAGTTTCGCCAGGGGACGGGACATTCAGTACTTC

V: TRBV12-3/TRBV12-4
size: few
length: 13
J: TRBJ2-5
D: .
CDR3: CASSLGWRETQYF
DNA: TGTGCCAGCAGTTTGGGATGGCGGGAGACCCAGTACTTC

V: TRBV10-2
size: .
length: 14
J: TRBJ2-6
D: .
CDR3: CASIRSPGANVLTF
DNA: TGCGCCAGCATTCGGTCCCCTGGGGCCAACGTCCTGACTTTC

V: TRBV7-2
size: .
length: 17
J: TRBJ2-1
D: TRBD2
CDR3: CASSLKTPGLHYNEQFF
DNA: TGTGCCAGCAGCTTAAAGACCCCGGGACTACATTACAATGAGCAGTTCTTC

V: TRBV20-1
size: .
length: 14
J: TRBJ2-3
D: TRBD2
CDR3: CSAPISGRTDTQYF
DNA: TGCAGTGCTCCCATTAGCGGGAGGACAGATACGCAGTATTTT

V: TRBV4-1
size: .
length: 16
J: TRBJ2-7
D: .
CDR3: CASSQGVGTPLYEQYF
DNA: TGCGCCAGCAGCCAAGGAGTAGGGACTCCCCTCTACGAGCAGTACTTC

V: TRBV5-1
size: .
length: 13
J: TRBJ2-5
D: .
CDR3: CASSFRDQETQYF
DNA: TGCGCCAGCAGCTTTCGGGACCAAGAGACCCAGTACTTC

V: TRBV12-3/TRBV12-4
size: few
length: 13
J: TRBJ1-2
D: .
CDR3: CASSLQGYYGYTF
DNA: TGTGCCAGCAGTTTACAGGGATACTATGGCTACACCTTC

V: TRBV5-1
size: few
length: 14
J: TRBJ2-1
D: .
CDR3: CASGDRTLYNEQFF
DNA: TGCGCCAGCGGGGACCGGACCCTTTACAATGAGCAGTTCTTC

V: TRBV29-1
size: .
length: 14
J: TRBJ1-2
D: .
CDR3: CSVVRLRGDYGYTF
DNA: TGCAGCGTTGTACGGTTAAGGGGGGACTATGGCTACACCTTC

V: TRBV20-1
size: .
length: 13
J: TRBJ2-5
D: .
CDR3: CSARPDSWETQYF
DNA: TGCAGTGCTAGACCAGACAGCTGGGAGACCCAGTACTTC

V: TRBV5-1
size: many
length: 15
J: TRBJ2-7
D: .
CDR3: CASSFTALSSYEQYF
DNA: TGCGCCAGCAGCTTTACGGCCTTGAGCTCCTACGAGCAGTACTTC

V: TRBV7-8
size: few
length: 15
J: TRBJ2-7
D: .
CDR3: CASSLLTGISYEQYF
DNA: TGTGCCAGCAGCTTATTGACAGGTATCTCCTACGAGCAGTACTTC

V: TRBV5-1
size: .
length: 16
J: TRBJ1-3
D: .
CDR3: CASSLWTVSSGNTIYF
DNA: TGCGCCAGCAGCTTGTGGACCGTCAGCTCTGGAAACACCATATATTTT

V: TRBV5-1
size: few
length: 17
J: TRBJ2-7
D: TRBD1
CDR3: CASSTGQGAFSIYEQYF
DNA: TGCGCCAGCAGCACGGGACAGGGGGCCTTCAGTATCTACGAGCAGTACTTC

V: TRBV12-5
size: few
length: 13
J: TRBJ1-2
D: TRBD1
CDR3: CASGPTGNYGYTF
DNA: TGTGCTAGTGGTCCGACAGGGAACTATGGCTACACCTTC

V: TRBV4-1
size: few
length: 13
J: TRBJ2-7
D: .
CDR3: CASSHFQDREQYF
DNA: TGCGCCAGCAGCCATTTCCAGGACCGGGAGCAGTACTTC

V: TRBV29-1
size: .
length: 13
J: TRBJ2-1
D: .
CDR3: CSAQGLPYNEQFF
DNA: TGCAGCGCCCAGGGACTGCCCTACAATGAGCAGTTCTTC

V: TRBV10-1
size: .
length: 19
J: TRBJ2-3
D: TRBD1
CDR3: CASSESTLRQGPHRDTQYF
DNA: TGCGCCAGCAGTGAGTCGACTTTGAGACAGGGGCCTCACCGGGATACGCAGTATTTT

V: TRBV5-1
size: .
length: 12
J: TRBJ2-7
D: .
CDR3: CASSGIAYEQYF
DNA: TGCGCCAGCTCCGGAATAGCCTACGAGCAGTACTTC

V: TRBV5-1
size: .
length: 15
J: TRBJ2-1
D: .
CDR3: CASSFSGPTYNEQFF
DNA: TGCGCCAGCAGCTTCTCGGGGCCTACCTACAATGAGCAGTTCTTC

V: TRBV7-8
size: many
length: 15
J: TRBJ2-3
D: .
CDR3: CASSLAARARDTQYF
DNA: TGTGCCAGCAGCTTAGCTGCCAGGGCGAGGGATACGCAGTATTTT

V: TRBV12-3/TRBV12-4
size: few
length: 14
J: TRBJ1-1
D: .
CDR3: CASRRGVVSAEAFF
DNA: TGTGCCAGCAGACGTGGGGTCGTTAGCGCTGAAGCTTTCTTT

V: TRBV10-1
size: .
length: 15
J: TRBJ2-3
D: .
CDR3: CASSWTPYPTDTQYF
DNA: TGCGCCAGCAGTTGGACCCCCTATCCCACAGATACGCAGTATTTT

V: TRBV7-9
size: few
length: 14
J: TRBJ1-4
D: .
CDR3: CASSSGRVNEKLFF
DNA: TGTGCCAGCAGCTCGGGACGGGTTAATGAAAAACTGTTTTTT

V: TRBV6-2/TRBV6-3
size: .
length: 15
J: TRBJ2-3
D: TRBD2
CDR3: CASSYYREVTDTQYF
DNA: TGTGCCAGCAGTTACTACCGGGAGGTTACAGATACGCAGTATTTT

V: TRBV29-1
size: .
length: 14
J: TRBJ2-5
D: TRBD2
CDR3: CSVQRTSGKETHYF
DNA: TGCAGCGTCCAAAGGACTAGCGGGAAAGAGACCCACTACTTC

V: TRBV6-5
size: .
length: 17
J: TRBJ2-5
D: TRBD2
CDR3: CASSYGGLAPFRETQYF
DNA: TGTGCCAGCAGTTACGGAGGACTAGCCCCTTTCCGCGAGACCCAGTACTTC

V: TRBV12-3/TRBV12-4
size: many
length: 13
J: TRBJ2-7
D: .
CDR3: CASSLAGSYEQYF
DNA: TGTGCCAGCAGTTTAGCAGGGTCCTACGAGCAGTACTTC

V: TRBV12-3/TRBV12-4
size: .
length: 12
J: TRBJ2-3
D: .
CDR3: CASSLGSYPQYF
DNA: TGTGCCAGCAGTTTGGGTAGTTATCCGCAGTATTTT

V: TRBV12-3/TRBV12-4
size: few
length: 13
J: TRBJ2-7
D: TRBD2
CDR3: CASSTGLRYEQYF
DNA: TGTGCCAGCAGTACGGGACTACGGTACGAGCAGTACTTC

V: TRBV11-2
size: .
length: 13
J: TRBJ2-1
D: .
CDR3: CASSFISMGEQFF
DNA: TGTGCCAGCAGCTTTATATCTATGGGTGAGCAGTTCTTC

V: TRBV4-1
size: many
length: 14
J: TRBJ2-7
D: .
CDR3: CASSQVNGIREQYF
DNA: TGCGCCAGCAGCCAAGTTAACGGAATTCGCGAGCAGTACTTC

V: TRBV5-1
size: .
length: 15
J: TRBJ1-1
D: .
CDR3: CASSLADSPNTEAFF
DNA: TGCGCCAGCAGCTTGGCAGACAGTCCTAACACTGAAGCTTTCTTT

V: TRBV12-3/TRBV12-4
size: few
length: 15
J: TRBJ2-3
D: .
CDR3: CASSFTGRGTDTQYF
DNA: TGTGCCAGCAGTTTCACGGGGCGGGGCACAGATACGCAGTATTTT

V: TRBV2
size: .
length: 14
J: TRBJ1-6
D: TRBD1
CDR3: CASSEDRGRTPLHF
DNA: TGTGCCAGCAGTGAAGACAGGGGGAGGACACCCCTCCACTTT

V: TRBV10-3
size: .
length: 11
J: TRBJ2-7
D: TRBD1
CDR3: CATGTGYEQYF
DNA: TGTGCCACCGGGACAGGCTACGAGCAGTACTTC

V: TRBV24-1
size: few
length: 15
J: TRBJ1-2
D: .
CDR3: CATSDGQPSNYGYTF
DNA: TGTGCCACCAGTGACGGACAGCCGTCTAACTATGGCTACACCTTC

V: TRBV4-1
size: few
length: 20
J: TRBJ2-6
D: TRBD1
CDR3: CASSPYKGDRGSSGANVLTF
DNA: TGCGCCAGCAGCCCCTACAAGGGGGACAGGGGGTCCTCTGGGGCCAACGTCCTGACTTTC

V: TRBV5-1
size: .
length: 15
J: TRBJ1-1
D: TRBD1
CDR3: CASSPPGQMNTEAFF
DNA: TGCGCCAGCAGCCCACCGGGACAGATGAACACTGAAGCTTTCTTT

V: TRBV4-1
size: .
length: 21
J: TRBJ2-3
D: TRBD2
CDR3: CASSQERGFGWSSGKTDTQYF
DNA: TGCGCCAGCAGCCAAGAGAGGGGCTTTGGTTGGTCTAGCGGGAAAACAGATACGCAGTATTTT

V: TRBV5-5
size: many
length: 13
J: TRBJ2-4
D: .
CDR3: CASSRRGQDIQYF
DNA: TGTGCCAGCAGTCGGAGGGGGCAGGACATTCAGTACTTC

V: TRBV24-1
size: many
length: 15
J: TRBJ1-6
D: .
CDR3: CATSDNRIPNSPLHF
DNA: TGTGCCACCAGTGATAACCGGATCCCCAATTCACCCCTCCACTTT

V: TRBV29-1
size: .
length: 13
J: TRBJ1-2
D: .
CDR3: CSVAGTGVSGYTF
DNA: TGCAGCGTTGCGGGAACAGGTGTAAGCGGCTACACCTTC

V: TRBV5-5
size: .
length: 15
J: TRBJ1-5
D: .
CDR3: CASSLVGYSNQPQHF
DNA: TGTGCCAGCAGCTTGGTGGGATATAGCAATCAGCCCCAGCATTTT

V: TRBV19
size: .
length: 12
J: TRBJ2-7
D: TRBD1
CDR3: CREQGPYYEQYF
DNA: TGTAGGGAACAGGGGCCTTACTACGAGCAGTACTTC

V: TRBV27
size: few
length: 14
J: TRBJ2-5
D: .
CDR3: CASRSGRGQGIQYF
DNA: TGTGCCAGCCGATCCGGACGGGGGCAGGGAATACAGTACTTC